This TCR beta chain stems from a study of identical twins' blood T cells. The V end lost 4 bases, the J end lost 2 bases, and 15 bases lay between the germline ends. CDR1 and CDR2 from the germline V gene are LGHDT and YNNKEL (reference sequence). The CDR3 is 15 amino acids. All three twin pairs grew up together with likely shared infections and vaccines. MiXCR, applied by TCRdb to the 5' RACE reads, yields one record per CDR3 protein. Of 400,000 or so distinct CDR3 sequences in the sample, over 25% were seen once. This clonotype came up a few times. What was sequenced was PBMCs. The chain joins TRBV3-1 to TRBJ2-7; TRBD1 or TRBD2 may be the D gene (6 bases each). The receptor's source is a woman aged 18-49 years in good health. CDR3 sequence: CASSPILGGPYEQYF. DNA for the CDR3: TGTGCCAGCAGCCCTATACTAGGGGGGCCCTACGAGCAGTACTTC.